The next 14 T cell receptor beta chains were all read from a single sample in a study of blood T cell repertoires in COVID-19. Sequenced by immunoSEQ multiplex PCR; TCRdb stores in-frame clones only, minus some. The sample consists of under 250,000 clones, about 87% of them appearing once. The source material was PBMCs or T cells enriched from blood (not recorded which). The receptors here all came from a woman in her twenties or thirties with acute COVID-19.

V is TRBV27 and J is TRBJ1-1, with no clear D. The CDR3 sequence is 14 residues long. CDR1 and CDR2 (germline): MNHEY, SMNVEV (reference sequence). Trimming took off 2 bases at V and 0 bases at J, with 7 bases between the two ends. The CDR3 sequence is CASSLSGMNTEAFF. The CDR3, as DNA: TGTGCCAGCAGTTTAAGCGGGATGAACACTGAAGCTTTCTTT.

V usage is TRBV4-2 and J usage is TRBJ1-2; 11 bases are a match to TRBD1. V gave up 5 bases and J gave up 5 bases; unmatched junction bases: 10. Germline V lookup: CDR1 LGHNA, CDR2 YNFKEQ. The CDR3 totals 16 residues. CDR3 DNA: TGTGCCAGCAGCTCACCCCCGGGACAGGGGGAATATGGCTACACCTTC. This gives the protein CASSSPPGQGEYGYTF.

This clone appeared a single time. This chain uses TRBV5-1 with TRBJ2-3; D unresolved. Germline V lookup: CDR1 SGHRS, CDR2 YFSETQ. CDR3 size: 14 residues. Between the trimmed V and J ends, which lost 0 bases and 0 bases, there was a span of 5 bases. The CDR3 region is CASSLVLSTDTQYF. DNA for the CDR3: TGCGCCAGCAGCTTGGTCCTAAGCACAGATACGCAGTATTTT.

The rearrangement links TRBV6-5 to TRBJ1-2; TRBD1 might be the D (5 bases). Germline lookup yields CDR1 MNHEY and CDR2 SVGAGI. CDR3 length: 14 residues. Trimming stripped 2 bases from V and 3 bases from J, with 10 bases between. CDR3 residues: CASSYGGGYYGYTF. The CDR3 DNA follows: TGTGCCAGCAGTTACGGTGGGGGGTACTATGGCTACACCTTC.

The chain links TRBV4-3 to TRBJ2-3; TRBD2 might be the D (5 bases). The V end lost 0 bases, the J end lost 5 bases, and 15 bases lay between the germline ends. Germline V gives CDR1 LGHNA, CDR2 YSLEER. The CDR3 contains 16 residues. The CDR3 bases are TGCGCCAGCAGCCAAGATAGGGCGCCTGGAGGAGATACGCAGTATTTT. Its translation is CASSQDRAPGGDTQYF.

The V and J genes are TRBV15 and TRBJ2-7; 8 bases fit TRBD1. Germline CDR1 and CDR2: LNHNV and YYDKDF (reference sequence). With V trimmed by 0 bases and J by 0 bases, 4 bases remained unmatched. The CDR3 sequence is 16 residues long. The CDR3 DNA is TGTGCCACCAGCAGAGATCAGGGGGCATACTCCTACGAGCAGTACTTC. Translated, it gives CATSRDQGAYSYEQYF.

In nucleotides, the CDR3 is TGTGCCAGCTCACACGGGGACAGCGGCTACACCTTC. It specifies CASSHGDSGYTF. This chain uses TRBV18 with TRBJ1-2; TRBD1 matches 7 bases. V shed 4 bases and J 8 bases; nucleotides not matched to a gene: 4. The CDR3 is made up of 12 amino acids. Germline V gives CDR1 KGHSH, CDR2 LQKENI.

The rearrangement links TRBV11-1 to TRBJ1-1, with D uncertain. The CDR3 has 16 amino acids. The germline V and J ends were trimmed by 1 base and 4 bases, with 16 bases remaining between them. CDR1 is SGHAT and CDR2 is FQDESV in the germline V gene (reference sequence). The CDR3 DNA follows: TGTGCCAGCAGCTTAGTGGTCTCCTCCGTCGGCACTGAAGCTTTCTTT. Translation gives CASSLVVSSVGTEAFF.

The chain is built from TRBV19 and TRBJ1-5; no definite D call. In germline, CDR1 is LNHDA, CDR2 SQIVND (reference sequence). This CDR3 is 15 amino acids long. V was cut by 3 bases and J by 0 bases, with 9 bases left in between. DNA of the CDR3: TGTGCCAGTAGTATTTGGGGAGGTAGCAATCAGCCCCAGCATTTT. Protein: CASSIWGGSNQPQHF.

This chain links TRBV4-3 with TRBJ2-1; TRBD1 matches at 9 bases. V was clipped by 2 bases and J by 4 bases; unmatched bases: 9. The CDR3 is 17 residues long. Germline CDR1 LGHNA, CDR2 YSLEER. The CDR3 reads CASSQRDREEVYNEQFF. CDR3 sequence (DNA): TGCGCCAGCAGCCAACGGGACAGGGAAGAGGTGTACAATGAGCAGTTCTTC.

V is TRBV5-8 and J is TRBJ2-3, with D unresolved. This CDR3 is 13 amino acids long. Germline-derived CDR1 and CDR2 are SGHTS and YDEGEE. V dropped 0 bases and J dropped 2 bases, with 4 bases sitting between them. In DNA form, the CDR3 reads TGTGCCAGCAGCTTGGTCCTCACAGATACGCAGTATTTT. This codes for CASSLVLTDTQYF.

This chain uses TRBV4-2 with TRBJ2-7, with TRBD2 identical over 8 bases. The CDR3 spans 15 residues. V gave up 3 bases and J gave up 2 bases; unmatched junction bases: 6. CDR1 and CDR2 (germline): LGHNA, YNFKEQ. In DNA, the CDR3 is TGTGCCAGCAGCCAGTCTAGCGGGCCGACCTACGAGCAGTACTTC. Translating gives CASSQSSGPTYEQYF.

This chain connects TRBV12-3 or TRBV12-4 to TRBJ1-2; D is ambiguous. Deletions cut 2 bases from V and 6 bases from J, with 10 bases between. The length of the CDR3 is 13 residues. CDR3 amino acids: CASSLTSGNGYTF. In nucleotides, the CDR3 is TGTGCCAGCAGTTTAACGTCAGGAAATGGCTACACCTTC.

V is TRBV11-2 and J is TRBJ2-4, with 10 positions matching TRBD1. J was trimmed by 1 base and V by 3 bases; bases with no gene match: 3. Germline CDR1 reads SGHAT; CDR2 reads FQNNGV. This CDR3 spans 16 amino acids. CDR3 protein: CASSLTGQGAKNIQYF. The CDR3, as DNA: TGTGCCAGCAGCTTGACGGGACAGGGGGCCAAAAACATTCAGTACTTC. Together with reference TRBV11-2 and TRBJ2-4, the CDR3 gives the full variable domain: EAGVAQSPRYKIIEKRQSVAFWCNPISGHATLYWYQQILGQGPKLLIQFQNNGVVDDSQLPKDRFSAERLKGVDSTLKIQPAKLEDSAVYLCASSLTGQGAKNIQYFGAGTRLSVL.